What follows is one TCR beta chain and its context. Its antigen is undetermined. The entry originates in a study of T cells in localized non-small cell lung cancer. General observations from the study: The study linked higher blood T cell density to longer overall survival. Adjacent lung tissue had a median 57 of the top 100 clones found in the tumor. Compared with tumor, uninvolved adjacent lung displayed greater T cell clonality, ranking highest overall. Sequencing was restricted to one tumor region; therefore, heterogeneity remains possible.

Looked up from germline, CDR1 is SGDLS and CDR2 is YYNGEE. The CDR3 has 13 residues. V was pared by 4 bases and J by 6 bases, with 14 bases between. Generated by immunoSEQ multiplex PCR, the TCRdb table keeps only in-frame clones and is missing some. The sample lists 10,000 to 13,000 clones; 70% to 85% were seen once. Sample: peripheral blood, taken before any cancer treatment. V gene TRBV9 combines with J gene TRBJ2-7; perhaps D is TRBD1 or TRBD2 (6 bases each). The receptor was isolated from a male donor aged 60 or over with stage I lung adenocarcinoma. As DNA, the CDR3 is TGTGCCAGCAGCCTACAACAGGGAGGCGAGCAGTACTTC. Amino acid sequence: CASSLQQGGEQYF.